This TCR beta chain is from a study of neurological immune-mediated disorders. The study, taken as a whole, reports: Multiple sclerosis, the disease with the least TCR clonal expansion, fell below healthy controls, whereas HTLV-1-associated myelopathy showed the most.

The starting material, 2 million PBMCs stored at -80 C, gave rise to the unsorted libraries. Each CDR3 protein is one row after TCRdb ran MiXCR on the 5' RACE reads. The repertoire has fewer than 20,000 distinct CDR3 sequences, 25% to 30% of them found once; the top ten carry around a third. CDR1 DFQATT and CDR2 SNEGSKA come from the germline V gene (reference sequence). The V segment lost 6 bases and the J segment 8 bases; nucleotides outside the gene matches: 11. The CDR3 spans 14 residues. This clonotype came up a few times. Its antigen is not identified. J is TRBJ1-2 and V is TRBV20-1; 11 bases are shared with TRBD1. The clonotype was recovered from a man aged 50-60 years with HTLV-1-associated myelopathy (HAM/TSP). Sequenced sample: PBMCs. CDR3 nucleotides: TGCAGTGCGCCAGGGACAGGGGGATTCGGAGGCTACACCTTC. Its protein is CSAPGTGGFGGYTF.